The 3 T cell receptor beta chains presented below share a single source sample, sequenced in a study of T cell responses to AZD1222 COVID-19 vaccine. The table came from immunoSEQ multiplex PCR; TCRdb's copy has only in-frame clones and leaves some out. The repertoire includes about 130,000 clones, 86% of them detected once, and about a fifth sits in the top ten. The sample consisted of peripheral blood, taken on day 0 of AZD1222 vaccination. The receptor source for this set is an adult in good health.

The chain has TRBV5-5 and TRBJ2-7; tentative D call: TRBD2 (6 bases). Between the trimmed V and J ends, which lost 4 bases and 3 bases, there was a span of 11 bases. This CDR3 contains 13 residues. The germline V gene has CDR1 SGHKS and CDR2 YYEKEE (reference sequence). The CDR3 DNA follows: TGTGCCAGCAGCCACCCCGGGGGCTACGAGCAGTACTTC. It translates to CASSHPGGYEQYF.

V gene TRBV7-2 combines with J gene TRBJ2-7; the D gene is possibly TRBD2 (7 bases). Germline V gene lookup returns CDR1 SGHTA and CDR2 FQGNSA. This CDR3 comprises 14 residues. V lost 5 bases, J lost 4 bases, and 15 bases lay in between. This CDR3 reads CASSPPGGRYEQYF. The CDR3 DNA is TGTGCCAGCAGCCCCCCGGGGGGCAGGTACGAGCAGTACTTC.

This clone occurred a few times. CDR3 bases: TGTGCCAGCAGTCAACCACCTGGGGATCCCACAGATACGCAGTATTTT. Amino acid sequence: CASSQPPGDPTDTQYF. This chain links TRBV28 with TRBJ2-3; D is uncertain. V was cut by 5 bases and J by 2 bases, with 17 bases left in between. The CDR3 has 16 residues. CDR1 and CDR2 from the germline V gene are MDHEN and SYDVKM.